This T cell receptor beta chain was captured by sequencing in a study of cytomegalovirus exposure and HLA in healthy donors. On the study more broadly: In a previous analysis, 100 million to 140 million unique TCR beta sequences were found from 170 million or so T cells. Study observations and caveats: In a later analysis, TCR beta V- and J-gene trimming was associated with a missense DCLRE1C variant. An observed cluster of highly shared sequence variants was recorded as a likely sequencing artifact. Upon later analysis, HLA-associated TCR beta chains proved more clonally expanded than other, equally common chains.

The PCR had 60 Vbeta and 13 Jbeta primers. Assay: immunoSEQ multiplex PCR; the TCRdb copy retains only in-frame clones and omits some. The data hold approximately 120,000 clones, with roughly four fifths observed a single time. The CDR3 is 16 amino acids. Germline CDR1 and CDR2: SNHLY and FYNNEI. Trimming took 3 bases from V and 6 from J, leaving 18 bases between them. A note on this clone: No antigen is known for it.

The V call is TRBV2, the J call TRBJ1-5; perhaps TRBD1 as D (5 bases). This sequence originates from a woman aged 55-69 years in good health and CMV-seropositive. Sequencing was carried out using PBMCs. The CDR3 DNA sequence: TGTGCCAGCAGTGATCAGTCAGGAGGGGTACCTCAGCCCCAGCATTTT. Residues: CASSDQSGGVPQPQHF.